This T cell receptor beta chain is from a study of blood T cells in healthy people across ages. Per the germline V gene, CDR1 is SGHRS and CDR2 is YFSETQ. The CDR3 length is 14 residues. V was clipped by 2 bases and J by 2 bases, with 7 bases between them. As regards this clonotype: A much larger clone differs from this one at a single base, so this may be a read error.

Primers used in a second PCR of roughly 6 to 11 cycles were a sample-barcoded 5' primer and a J-beta primer mix. TCRdb passed the 5' RACE reads through MiXCR, listing each CDR3 protein once. Of about 780,000 distinct CDR3 sequences listed, around 50% are singletons. V gene TRBV5-1 combines with J gene TRBJ2-2, with D unresolved. The material sequenced was blood. This sequence was found in a man older than 75 in good health. CDR3 sequence: CASSFTQNTGELFF. For the CDR3, the DNA is TGCGCCAGCAGCTTTACACAAAACACCGGGGAGCTGTTTTTT.